A selection of T cell receptor beta chains follows, all from one sample in a study of OX40 agonist ivuxolimab in advanced cancers. Using immunoSEQ multiplex PCR, the repertoire was profiled, and TCRdb retains in-frame clones only, with some absent. The data contain around 70,000 clones, around 81% of them seen just once; the ten biggest clones take up around 6.4%. The sequencing used CD4+ or CD8+ T cells sorted from blood, collected in a trial of the OX40 agonist ivuxolimab. These receptor sequences come from an adult with an advanced solid tumor such as melanoma, head and neck, liver or kidney cancer. Both conserved end residues are part of each CDR3. The order of the fields is clone size, J gene, V gene, D gene, CDR3 DNA, CDR3 protein. D genes are given only for firm matches. Not all rows give a size; the values are once, few, many and, for expanded clones, a class.

few	TRBJ1-5	TRBV7-6	-	TGTGCCAGCAGCTTAGGGAATCAGCCCCAGCATTTT	CASSLGNQPQHF
-	TRBJ2-7	TRBV6-6	-	TGTGCCAGCAGTTACTCTCCCTACGAGCAGTACTTC	CASSYSPYEQYF
-	TRBJ1-1	TRBV7-9	-	TGTGCCAGCGACCAGCCCCGCACTGAAGCTTTCTTT	CASDQPRTEAFF
-	TRBJ2-3	TRBV5-4	-	TGTGCCAGCAGCTTAGGAAACTACTACCACACAGATACGCAGTATTTT	CASSLGNYYHTDTQYF
-	TRBJ2-7	TRBV19	TRBD1	TGTGCAGACTCGTGCCGGGACAGGGGTAGATACGAGCAGTACTTC	CADSCRDRGRYEQYF
-	TRBJ1-5	TRBV5-6	-	TGTGCCAGCAGCTTAGAGGGGGTAGGGAATCAGCCCCAGCATTTT	CASSLEGVGNQPQHF
-	TRBJ2-1	TRBV15	-	TGTGCCACCAGCGCCTCTGGGGCTGAGGATGAGCAGTTCTTC	CATSASGAEDEQFF
-	TRBJ2-6	TRBV5-6	-	TGTGCCAGCAGCCCCGGGGGCTGGGCCAACGTCCTGACTTTC	CASSPGGWANVLTF
-	TRBJ1-1	TRBV10-3	TRBD1	TGTGCCATCAGTCCAGACAGGGATGAAGCTTTCTTT	CAISPDRDEAFF
-	TRBJ1-6	TRBV14	-	TGTGCCAGCAGCCAAGTCGGCGGTGGTTCACCCCTCCACTTT	CASSQVGGGSPLHF
-	TRBJ2-1	TRBV19	TRBD2	TGTGCCAGTATTTCGACTAGCGGGGGCCGAAATGAGCAGTTCTTC	CASISTSGGRNEQFF
once	TRBJ1-1	TRBV7-2	-	TGTGCCAGCAGCCGGGATATGAACACTGAAGCTTTCTTT	CASSRDMNTEAFF
-	TRBJ2-1	TRBV19	TRBD2	TGTGCCAGTAGTATACTGTCTAGCGGGGGCTACAATGAGCAGTTCTTC	CASSILSSGGYNEQFF
-	TRBJ1-5	TRBV19	-	TGTGCCAGTAGTATAGATCGGCGGGGGGTCCATTATAGCTTAGGCAATCAGCCCCAGCATTTT	CASSIDRRGVHYSLGNQPQHF